This entry lists 13 T cell receptor beta chains sequenced from one sample in a study of blood T cell repertoires in COVID-19. The assay was immunoSEQ multiplex PCR, and TCRdb's table has in-frame clones only and misses some. The table has 150,000 to 180,000 clones, roughly 80% seen once. The specimen sequenced was peripheral blood. The receptors originated from an elderly woman with acute or convalescent COVID-19.

J is TRBJ2-1 and V is TRBV7-3, with 14 bases lining up with TRBD2. From germline, CDR1 is SGHTA and CDR2 FQGTGA. The ends lost 4 bases at V and 7 bases at J; junction bases unmatched: 6. The CDR3 extends over 16 amino acids. The CDR3 DNA is TGTGCCAGCAGCTCGCGGACTAGCGGGAGGATGAATGAGCAGTTCTTC. Translated, it gives CASSSRTSGRMNEQFF.

The chain uses TRBV11-2 and TRBJ1-1, with a tentative D call TRBD1 (6 bases). CDR3 length: 15 residues. V lost 5 bases to trimming and J lost 1 base, with 14 bases between them. Germline CDR1 SGHAT, CDR2 FQNNGV. As DNA, the CDR3 is TGTGCCAGCAGCGAACAGGGTAGGGGGAACACTGAAGCTTTCTTT. Protein: CASSEQGRGNTEAFF.

The chain is built from TRBV11-2 and TRBJ2-7; 8 bases align to TRBD2. Per the germline V gene, CDR1 is SGHAT and CDR2 is FQNNGV. CDR3 length: 15 residues. Trimming took 4 bases from V and 2 from J; bases not matched to a gene: 7. CDR3 sequence: CASSSGSGIAYEQYF. DNA for the CDR3: TGTGCCAGCAGCTCGGGTAGCGGGATTGCCTACGAGCAGTACTTC.

The chain is built from TRBV7-8 and TRBJ1-1; the match to TRBD1 covers 9 bases. Germline V CDR1 and CDR2: SGHVS, FQNEAQ. The CDR3 runs 15 residues. Trimming removed 7 bases from V and 3 bases from J; junction bases left unmatched: 9. CDR3: CASTDRGRTDTEAFF. The CDR3 DNA reads as TGTGCCAGCACGGACAGGGGTCGGACGGACACTGAAGCTTTCTTT. The variable domain in full, with the rest retrieved from reference TRBV7-8 and TRBJ1-1, is GAGVSQSPRYKVAKRGQDVALRCDPISGHVSLFWYQQALGQGPEFLTYFQNEAQLDKSGLPSDRFFAERPEGSVSTLKIQRTQQEDSAVYLCASTDRGRTDTEAFFGQGTRLTVV.

The chain uses TRBV5-4 and TRBJ2-3; 8 bases are a match to TRBD2. CDR1 is SGHNT and CDR2 is YYREEE in the germline V gene (reference sequence). The CDR3 covers 17 residues. The ends lost 4 bases at V and 4 bases at J; junction bases unmatched: 14. In nucleotides, the CDR3 is TGTGCCAGCAGCCCACCTCCAATAGCGGGATGGGCAGATACGCAGTATTTT. This translates into CASSPPPIAGWADTQYF.

V is TRBV7-9 and J is TRBJ2-7, with TRBD1 matching 10 bases. The germline CDR1 and CDR2 sequences are SEHNR and FQNEAQ (reference sequence). Trimming cost V 1 base and J 7 bases; bases outside gene matches: 10. This CDR3 comprises 16 residues. In DNA form, the CDR3 reads TGTGCCAGCAGCTTAGTTTTCCCGACAGGGGGCGGGGAGCAGTACTTC. Its translation: CASSLVFPTGGGEQYF.

This clone was seen more than once but under ten times. J is TRBJ2-3 and V is TRBV6-6, with 16 nucleotides matching TRBD2. Germline-derived CDR1 and CDR2 are MNHNY and SVGAGI (reference sequence). The V and J ends lost 6 bases and 9 bases, in that order; junction bases with no gene match: 3. This CDR3 region has 14 residues. The CDR3 sequence: CASRGTSGGETQYF. In DNA, the CDR3 is TGTGCCAGCAGAGGGACTAGCGGGGGGGAAACGCAGTATTTT.

This clone is a singleton in its sample. V usage is TRBV5-1 and J usage is TRBJ2-1, with 12 positions matching TRBD2. CDR1 SGHRS and CDR2 YFSETQ come from the germline V gene. With 0 bases clipped from V and 16 bases from J, the junction kept 14 bases outside the gene matches. The CDR3 contains 16 residues. CDR3 loop: CASSLAVGLAGSGGFF. The CDR3 DNA is TGCGCCAGCAGCTTGGCCGTGGGACTAGCGGGCTCCGGTGGATTCTTC.

The CDR3 spells CASSLSGSRGGELFF. CDR3 coding DNA: TGTGCCAGCAGCCTTAGCGGGAGTAGGGGCGGGGAGCTGTTTTTT. V and J are TRBV11-1 and TRBJ2-2, with 9 bases lining up with TRBD2. Germline V gene data show CDR1 as SGHAT and CDR2 as FQDESV (reference sequence). V trimming: 5 bases; J trimming: 7 bases; junction bases outside the gene matches: 8. This CDR3 is built from 15 residues.

In DNA, the CDR3 is TGTGCCAGCTCACCAGCACAGGGAACTGGAAACACCATATATTTT. Its protein is CASSPAQGTGNTIYF. The rearrangement uses TRBV18 and TRBJ1-3; tentative D call: TRBD1 (6 bases). V lost 2 bases and J 2 bases, leaving 10 bases between the germline ends. Germline lookup yields CDR1 KGHSH and CDR2 LQKENI. This CDR3 spans 15 amino acids. Together with reference TRBV18 and TRBJ1-3, the CDR3 gives the full variable domain: NAGVMQNPRHLVRRRGQEARLRCSPMKGHSHVYWYRQLPEEGLKFMVYLQKENIIDESGMPKERFSAEFPKEGPSILRIQQVVRGDSAAYFCASSPAQGTGNTIYFGEGSWLTVV.

This chain joins TRBV4-1 and TRBJ2-3, with 8 bases fitting TRBD2. In germline, CDR1 is MGHRA, CDR2 YSYEKL. V lost 0 bases, J lost 8 bases, and 13 bases stayed unmatched. The CDR3 covers 17 residues. The CDR3 reads CASSQDRAGGPHSTQYF. The CDR3 nucleotides are TGCGCCAGCAGCCAAGATCGCGCGGGAGGCCCTCACTCTACGCAGTATTTT.

There are a few counts of this clone. The CDR3: CASSYSRVGGYTF. CDR3 nucleotide sequence: TGTGCCAGCAGTTATTCCAGGGTGGGCGGCTACACCTTC. The J gene is TRBJ1-2, the V gene TRBV6-5; tentative D call: TRBD1 (5 bases). CDR3 length: 13 amino acids. V dropped 3 bases and J dropped 8 bases, with 13 bases sitting between them. Germline loops: CDR1 MNHEY, CDR2 SVGAGI.

This sequence joins TRBV6-5 and TRBJ1-3; D possibly corresponds to TRBD1 (6 bases). The CDR3 covers 15 residues. Trimming removed 7 bases from V and 2 bases from J, with 15 bases in between. CDR1 is MNHEY, CDR2 SVGAGI, per germline. CDR3 sequence reads: CASMLGGMAGNTIYF. DNA of the CDR3: TGTGCCAGCATGTTAGGGGGAATGGCTGGAAACACCATATATTTT.